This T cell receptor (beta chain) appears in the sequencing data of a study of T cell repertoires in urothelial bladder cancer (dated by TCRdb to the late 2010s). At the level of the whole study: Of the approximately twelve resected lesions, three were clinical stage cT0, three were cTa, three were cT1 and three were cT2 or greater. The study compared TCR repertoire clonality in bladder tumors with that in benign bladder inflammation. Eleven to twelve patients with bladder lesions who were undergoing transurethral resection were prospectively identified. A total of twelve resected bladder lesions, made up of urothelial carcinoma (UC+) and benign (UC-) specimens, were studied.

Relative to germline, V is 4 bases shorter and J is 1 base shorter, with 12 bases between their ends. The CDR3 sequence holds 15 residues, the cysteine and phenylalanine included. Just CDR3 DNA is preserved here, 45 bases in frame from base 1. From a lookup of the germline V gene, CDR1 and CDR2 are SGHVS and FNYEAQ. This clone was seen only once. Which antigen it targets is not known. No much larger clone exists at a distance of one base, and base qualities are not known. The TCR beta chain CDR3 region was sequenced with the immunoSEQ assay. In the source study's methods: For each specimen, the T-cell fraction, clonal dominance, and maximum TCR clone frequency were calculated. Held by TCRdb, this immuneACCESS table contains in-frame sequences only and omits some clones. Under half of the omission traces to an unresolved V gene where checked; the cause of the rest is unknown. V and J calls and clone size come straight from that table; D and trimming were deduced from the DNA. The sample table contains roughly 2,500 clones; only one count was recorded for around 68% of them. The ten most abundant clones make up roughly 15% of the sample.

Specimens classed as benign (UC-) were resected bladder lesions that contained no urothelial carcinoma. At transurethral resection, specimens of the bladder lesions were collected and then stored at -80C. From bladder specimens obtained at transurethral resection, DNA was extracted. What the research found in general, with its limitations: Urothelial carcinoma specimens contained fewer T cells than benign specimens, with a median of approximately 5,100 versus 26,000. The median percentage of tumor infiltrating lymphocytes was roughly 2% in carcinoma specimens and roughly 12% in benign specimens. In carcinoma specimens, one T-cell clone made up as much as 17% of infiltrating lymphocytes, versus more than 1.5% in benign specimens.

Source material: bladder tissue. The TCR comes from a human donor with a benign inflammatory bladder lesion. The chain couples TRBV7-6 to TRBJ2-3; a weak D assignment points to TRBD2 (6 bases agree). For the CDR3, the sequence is CASSSMRGGTDTQYF. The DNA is TGTGCCAGCAGCTCCATGCGGGGCGGCACAGATACGCAGTATTTT.